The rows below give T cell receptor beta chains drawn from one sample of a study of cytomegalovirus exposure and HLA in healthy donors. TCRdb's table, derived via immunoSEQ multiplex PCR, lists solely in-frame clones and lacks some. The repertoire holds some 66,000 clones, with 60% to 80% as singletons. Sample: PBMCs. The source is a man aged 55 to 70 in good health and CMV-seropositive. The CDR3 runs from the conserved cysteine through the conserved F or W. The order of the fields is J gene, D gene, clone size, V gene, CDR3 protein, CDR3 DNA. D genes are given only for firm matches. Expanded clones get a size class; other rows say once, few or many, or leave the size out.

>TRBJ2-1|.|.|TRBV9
CASSPGWNEQFF
TGTGCCAGCAGCCCCGGGTGGAATGAGCAGTTCTTC
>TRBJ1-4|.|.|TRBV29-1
CSVGSLGSNEKLFF
TGCAGCGTAGGCTCGCTAGGTTCTAATGAAAAACTGTTTTTT
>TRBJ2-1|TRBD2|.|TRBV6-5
CASSSGTSGRNEQFF
TGTGCCAGCAGTTCCGGGACTAGCGGGAGGAATGAGCAGTTCTTC
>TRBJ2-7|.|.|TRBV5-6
CASSTGHLYEQYF
TGTGCCAGCAGCACGGGACACCTCTACGAGCAGTACTTC
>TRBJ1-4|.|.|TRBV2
CASSDTTTNEKLFF
TGTGCCAGCAGCGACACCACAACTAATGAAAAACTGTTTTTT
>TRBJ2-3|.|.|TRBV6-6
CASSTDRQQRGTQYF
TGTGCCAGCAGTACGGACAGACAACAACGGGGTACGCAGTATTTT
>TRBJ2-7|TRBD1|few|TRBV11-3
CASSLGGQPPPGQYF
TGTGCCAGCAGCTTAGGGGGACAGCCTCCTCCGGGGCAGTACTTC
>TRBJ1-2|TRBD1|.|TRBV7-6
CASSLAVGPQGIGGYTF
TGTGCCAGCAGCTTAGCTGTTGGTCCACAGGGGATCGGGGGCTACACCTTC
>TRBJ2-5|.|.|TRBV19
CASSIPHWARWVCQYF
TGTGCCAGTAGTATACCTCATTGGGCCCGATGGGTTTGCCAGTACTTC
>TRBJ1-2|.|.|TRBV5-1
CASSLAAGRDYGYTF
TGCGCCAGCAGCTTGGCGGCAGGGAGGGACTATGGCTACACCTTC
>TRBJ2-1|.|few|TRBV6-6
CASRQEVGEQFF
TGTGCCAGCAGACAAGAAGTTGGTGAGCAGTTCTTC
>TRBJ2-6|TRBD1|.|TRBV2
CASSRDRIASGANVLTF
TGTGCCAGCAGTCGGGACAGGATAGCTTCTGGGGCCAACGTCCTGACTTTC
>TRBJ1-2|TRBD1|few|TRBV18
CASSPDRGKVRGGYTF
TGTGCCAGCTCACCCGACAGGGGGAAAGTCCGGGGAGGCTACACCTTC
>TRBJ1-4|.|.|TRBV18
CASSPGEKLFF
TGTGCCAGCTCACCGGGCGAAAAACTGTTTTTT
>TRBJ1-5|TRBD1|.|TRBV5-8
CASSRGQRNQPQHF
TGTGCCAGCAGCCGGGGACAGAGAAATCAGCCCCAGCATTTT
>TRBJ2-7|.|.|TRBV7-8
CASSLGTADYEQYF
TGTGCCAGCAGCTTAGGGACTGCTGACTACGAGCAGTACTTC
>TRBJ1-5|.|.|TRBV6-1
CAGSEGVVGRRGNQPQHF
TGTGCCGGCAGTGAAGGGGTAGTGGGGCGTCGGGGCAATCAGCCCCAGCATTTT
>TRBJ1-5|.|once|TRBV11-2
CASSLEGQSNQPQHF
TGTGCCAGCAGCTTAGAAGGACAGAGTAATCAGCCCCAGCATTTT
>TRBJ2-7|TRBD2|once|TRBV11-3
CASSLDLPSGSYEQYF
TGTGCCAGCAGCTTAGATTTGCCTAGCGGTTCCTACGAGCAGTACTTC
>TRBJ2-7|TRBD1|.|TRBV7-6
CASSPGQGFHEQYF
TGTGCCAGCAGCCCGGGACAGGGTTTCCACGAGCAGTACTTC
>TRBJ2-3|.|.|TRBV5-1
CASSLDGKYTDTQYF
TGCGCCAGCAGCTTGGATGGCAAATACACAGATACGCAGTATTTT
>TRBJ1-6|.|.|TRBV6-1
CASSRLQGTESPLHF
TGTGCCAGCAGCCGCTTACAGGGAACGGAATCACCCCTCCACTTT
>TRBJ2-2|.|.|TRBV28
CASRLGALTGELFF
TGTGCCAGCAGGCTGGGGGCCCTCACCGGGGAGCTGTTTTTT
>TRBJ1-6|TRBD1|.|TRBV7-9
CSSSLTGGPLHF
TGTTCCAGCAGCTTGACAGGGGGACCCCTCCACTTT
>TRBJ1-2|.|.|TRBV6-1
CASDEGGAGGYGYTF
TGTGCCAGCGACGAGGGGGGGGCTGGGGGATATGGCTACACCTTC
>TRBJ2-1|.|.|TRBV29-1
CSVGRAERSRNEQFF
TGCAGCGTTGGGAGGGCGGAGAGGAGCCGCAATGAGCAGTTCTTC
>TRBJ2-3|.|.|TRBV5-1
CASSVGASADTQYF
TGCGCCAGCAGCGTGGGGGCTAGCGCCGATACGCAGTATTTT
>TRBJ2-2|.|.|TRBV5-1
CASSLGHQNTGELFF
TGCGCCAGCAGCTTGGGACACCAGAACACCGGGGAGCTGTTTTTT
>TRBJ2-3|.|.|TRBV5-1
CASSFLLTDTQYF
TGCGCCAGCAGCTTCTTACTCACAGATACGCAGTATTTT
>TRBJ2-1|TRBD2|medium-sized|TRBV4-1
CASSRGTSGRLTYNEQFF
TGCGCCAGCAGCCGAGGGACTAGCGGGAGACTTACCTACAATGAGCAGTTCTTC
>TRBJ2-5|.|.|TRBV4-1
CASSPERETQYF
TGCGCCAGCTCACCAGAGCGAGAGACCCAGTACTTC
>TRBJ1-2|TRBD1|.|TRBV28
CASSDRQGPTNYGYTF
TGTGCCAGCAGTGACCGACAGGGCCCTACTAACTATGGCTACACCTTC
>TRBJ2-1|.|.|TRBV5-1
CASSLTVTGNEQFF
TGCGCCAGCAGCCTAACAGTAACAGGTAATGAGCAGTTCTTC
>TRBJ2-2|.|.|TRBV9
CASSPRNTGELFF
TGTGCCAGCAGCCCCCGGAACACCGGGGAGCTGTTTTTT
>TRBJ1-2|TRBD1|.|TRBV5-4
CASSLDRTGVSGYTF
TGTGCCAGCAGCTTGGATCGTACAGGGGTATCGGGCTACACCTTC
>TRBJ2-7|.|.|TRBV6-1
CASSERGAMGEQYF
TGTGCCAGCAGTGAACGGGGAGCCATGGGCGAGCAGTACTTC
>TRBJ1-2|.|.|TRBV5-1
CASSISTGGYGYTF
TGCGCCAGCAGCATTTCAACAGGAGGGTATGGCTACACCTTC
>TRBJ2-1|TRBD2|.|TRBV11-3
CASSLAAGSYNEQFF
TGTGCCAGCAGCTTAGCAGCGGGGTCCTACAATGAGCAGTTCTTC
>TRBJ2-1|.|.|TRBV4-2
CASSQEPSSSVNEQFF
TGTGCCAGCAGCCAAGAACCTAGCAGCTCTGTAAATGAGCAGTTCTTC
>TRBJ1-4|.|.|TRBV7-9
CASSLRQGNEKLFF
TGTGCCAGCAGCTTACGTCAGGGAAATGAAAAACTGTTTTTT
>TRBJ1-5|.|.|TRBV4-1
CASSQSGGGIGNQPQHF
TGCGCCAGCAGCCAAAGTGGGGGGGGCATTGGCAATCAGCCCCAGCATTTT
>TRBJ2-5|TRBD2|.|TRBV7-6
CASSLLAGGLQETQYF
TGTGCCAGCAGCCTACTAGCGGGGGGGCTTCAGGAGACCCAGTACTTC
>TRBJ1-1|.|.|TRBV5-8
CASSPGLGGAFF
TGTGCCAGCAGCCCGGGACTTGGCGGAGCTTTCTTT
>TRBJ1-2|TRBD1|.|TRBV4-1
CASSQGATGTDYGYTF
TGCGCCAGCAGCCAAGGCGCAACCGGGACAGACTATGGCTACACCTTC
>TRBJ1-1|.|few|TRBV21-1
CASSTWTGDTEAFF
TGTGCCAGCAGCACCTGGACAGGGGACACTGAAGCTTTCTTT